This passage covers 25 T cell receptor beta chains from one sample sequenced in a study of blood T cell repertoires in COVID-19. Assay used: immunoSEQ multiplex PCR; TCRdb lists only in-frame clones, some missing. The data show under 500,000 clones, about 90% seen once. The material sequenced was PBMCs or T cells enriched from blood (not recorded which). These receptors came from a woman between 18 and 29 years old with acute COVID-19.

CDR3 in amino acids: CASTGRSSYNEQFF. CDR3 sequence (DNA): TGTGCCAGCACCGGAAGGAGCTCCTACAATGAGCAGTTCTTC. The chain recombines TRBV7-8 with TRBJ2-1; unclear D gene. The length of the CDR3 is 14 residues. Germline assignment: CDR1 SGHVS and CDR2 FQNEAQ. The V gene lost 7 bases and the J gene lost 0 bases, with 10 bases spanning the gap.

This sequence joins TRBV10-3 and TRBJ1-2, with 9 bases identical to TRBD1. With V trimmed by 6 bases and J by 4 bases, 6 bases remained unmatched. The CDR3 is 14 amino acids. The germline gives CDR1 ENHRY, CDR2 SYGVKD. CDR3 DNA: TGTGCCATCAGAGACAGGGGGGGTATCTATGGCTACACCTTC. Its protein product is CAIRDRGGIYGYTF.

This clone came up a few times. This chain joins TRBV5-1 and TRBJ2-7; weak D call: TRBD2 (6 bases). Germline CDR1 reads SGHRS; CDR2 reads YFSETQ. Trimming took 3 bases from V and 2 from J, leaving 24 bases between them. This CDR3 spans 18 amino acids. The CDR3 DNA follows: TGCGCCAGCAGCTCCCCAGTTTATCCGGGACTTCTTACCTACGAGCAGTACTTC. Protein sequence: CASSSPVYPGLLTYEQYF.

The chain employs TRBV2 and TRBJ1-2, with D possibly being TRBD1 (5 bases). The CDR3 spans 13 residues. Germline CDR1 SNHLY, CDR2 FYNNEI. Trimming pared 7 bases from V and 6 bases from J, leaving 15 bases between. CDR3 region: CASIRGRVDGYTF. The CDR3 DNA sequence: TGTGCCAGCATAAGGGGCAGGGTGGATGGCTACACCTTC.

The chain couples TRBV18 to TRBJ1-1; 8 bases align to TRBD1. Looked up from germline, CDR1 is KGHSH and CDR2 is LQKENI. CDR3 length: 14 amino acids. V was pared by 11 bases and J by 0 bases, with 8 bases of the junction left unmatched. The CDR3 spells CAGGQGGLNTEAFF. As DNA, the CDR3 is TGTGCCGGAGGACAGGGTGGCTTGAACACTGAAGCTTTCTTT.

The rearrangement uses TRBV24-1 and TRBJ2-3, with TRBD2 matching 9 bases. Germline V lookup: CDR1 KGHDR, CDR2 SFDVKD. V lost 3 bases, J lost 0 bases, and 0 bases stayed unmatched. The CDR3 is made up of 15 amino acids. The CDR3 reads CATSDTSGSTDTQYF. The DNA for the CDR3 is TGTGCCACCAGTGATACTAGCGGGAGCACAGATACGCAGTATTTT.

This chain connects TRBV12-3 or TRBV12-4 to TRBJ1-6; D ambiguous. V lost 3 bases to trimming and J lost 7 bases, with 4 bases between them. The CDR3 runs to 12 residues. Written as DNA, the CDR3 is TGTGCCAGCAGTTTCCTCAATTCACCCCTCCACTTT. Amino acid sequence: CASSFLNSPLHF.

J is TRBJ2-3 and V is TRBV7-9; D is possibly TRBD2 (6 bases). V was shortened by 0 bases and J by 4 bases, with 11 bases between the two germline ends. From germline, CDR1 is SEHNR and CDR2 FQNEAQ (reference sequence). The CDR3 has 15 amino acids. The CDR3 region is CASSLAGGKADTQYF. In nucleotides, the CDR3 is TGTGCCAGCAGCTTAGCGGGAGGAAAGGCAGATACGCAGTATTTT. Together with reference TRBV7-9 and TRBJ2-3, the CDR3 gives the full variable domain: DTGVSQNPRHKITKRGQNVTFRCDPISEHNRLYWYRQTLGQGPEFLTYFQNEAQLEKSRLLSDRFSAERPKGSFSTLEIQRTEQGDSAMYLCASSLAGGKADTQYFGPGTRLTVL.

This rearrangement joins TRBV29-1 to TRBJ2-7; 7 bases line up with TRBD1. V was pared by 6 bases and J by 2 bases, with 4 bases of the junction left unmatched. Per the germline V gene, CDR1 is SQVTM and CDR2 is ANQGSEA. The CDR3 contains 12 residues. CDR3 residues: CSVGTETYEQYF. CDR3 nucleotide sequence: TGCAGCGTCGGGACAGAAACCTACGAGCAGTACTTC.

This chain links TRBV19 with TRBJ1-5; D gene ambiguous. V lost 5 bases, J lost 0 bases, and 11 bases lay in between. This CDR3 is built from 15 residues. The germline V gene encodes CDR1 LNHDA and CDR2 SQIVND (reference sequence). The CDR3 nucleotides read TGTGCCAGTAGTTCCATAGAGAATAGCAATCAGCCCCAGCATTTT. This translates into CASSSIENSNQPQHF. The full variable domain, in which reference TRBV19 and TRBJ1-5 provide the parts outside the CDR3, is DGGITQSPKYLFRKEGQNVTLSCEQNLNHDAMYWYRQDPGQGLRLIYYSQIVNDFQKGDIAEGYSVSREKKESFPLTVTSAQKNPTAFYLCASSSIENSNQPQHFGDGTRLSIL.

The genes are TRBV27 and TRBJ2-1, with 13 bases lining up with TRBD2. In germline, CDR1 is MNHEY, CDR2 SMNVEV (reference sequence). V shed 4 bases, J shed 7 bases, and the junction held 13 bases outside the gene matches. CDR3 length: 18 amino acids. CDR3: CASSSKMTSGGLGNEQFF. CDR3 coding DNA: TGTGCCAGCAGTTCCAAGATGACTAGCGGGGGGTTGGGAAATGAGCAGTTCTTC.

V and J are TRBV12-3 or TRBV12-4 and TRBJ2-1; no clear D. The germline V and J ends were trimmed by 5 bases and 7 bases, with 6 bases remaining between them. The CDR3 sequence is 11 residues long. The CDR3, as DNA: TGTGCCAGCAGTCTTCTTAATGAGCAGTTCTTC. It translates to CASSLLNEQFF.

The J gene is TRBJ2-5, the V gene TRBV9; 9 bases are a match to TRBD2. This CDR3 has 16 residues. Germline V gives CDR1 SGDLS, CDR2 YYNGEE. Trimming cost V 0 bases and J 4 bases; bases outside gene matches: 7. In DNA form, the CDR3 reads TGTGCCAGCAGCGTAGCTAGCGGGGCATTCCCAGAGACCCAGTACTTC. This encodes CASSVASGAFPETQYF.

V is TRBV7-9 and J is TRBJ1-1; tentatively, D is TRBD1 (5 bases). Trimming took off 5 bases at V and 4 bases at J, with 11 bases between the two ends. The CDR3 has 13 residues. The germline CDR1 and CDR2 sequences are SEHNR and FQNEAQ (reference sequence). The CDR3 here is CASSPGEGTEAFF. The CDR3 nucleotides are TGTGCCAGCAGCCCGGGGGAAGGCACTGAAGCTTTCTTT. Looking up the rest from reference TRBV7-9 and TRBJ1-1 gives the full variable domain: DTGVSQNPRHKITKRGQNVTFRCDPISEHNRLYWYRQTLGQGPEFLTYFQNEAQLEKSRLLSDRFSAERPKGSFSTLEIQRTEQGDSAMYLCASSPGEGTEAFFGQGTRLTVV.

This clone was observed a few times. This chain joins TRBV18 and TRBJ1-1; D perhaps matches TRBD1 (6 bases). V was shortened by 5 bases and J by 3 bases, with 16 bases between the two germline ends. This CDR3 region has 15 residues. Germline assignment: CDR1 KGHSH and CDR2 LQKENI. In DNA, the CDR3 is TGTGCCAGCTCAATACTCCGACAGGCCGACACTGAAGCTTTCTTT. Protein: CASSILRQADTEAFF.

The chain combines TRBV6-2 or TRBV6-3 with TRBJ1-1, with D perhaps TRBD1 (5 bases). V was pared by 4 bases and J by 4 bases, with 13 bases between. The CDR3 is 14 amino acids. Germline V gives CDR1 MNHEY, CDR2 SVGEGT. CDR3 DNA sequence: TGTGCCAGCAGTTTCACCAGGGTAGCCACTGAAGCTTTCTTT. Translated: CASSFTRVATEAFF.

J is TRBJ2-3 and V is TRBV3-1 (or the pseudogene TRBV3-2), with D possibly TRBD1 on 5 matching bases. Germline V gene sequence: CDR1 LGHDT, CDR2 YNNKEL (reference sequence). The CDR3 length is 18 residues. The ends were cut back, 4 bases at V and 3 bases at J, with 23 bases in the middle. CDR3 bases: TGTGCCAGCAGCCGAAGACGAGATCAGGGCAGGATAACAGATACGCAGTATTTT. Translating it yields CASSRRRDQGRITDTQYF.

J is TRBJ2-5 and V is TRBV29-1; D might be TRBD1 (6 bases). The CDR3 runs 13 residues. V was cut by 5 bases and J by 5 bases, with 15 bases left in between. CDR1 is SQVTM, CDR2 ANQGSEA, per germline. DNA for the CDR3: TGCAGCGTTTCGAACAGGGCCTACGAGACCCAGTACTTC. Translation gives CSVSNRAYETQYF.

V and J are TRBV7-2 and TRBJ2-1; D possibly corresponds to TRBD1 (5 bases). CDR1 and CDR2 from the germline V gene are SGHTA and FQGNSA. The CDR3 covers 15 residues. The germline V and J ends were trimmed by 4 bases and 10 bases, with 20 bases remaining between them. CDR3 nucleotides: TGTGCCAGCAGCTCTCGACAGATTGGACCCTACGAGCAGTTCTTC. This encodes CASSSRQIGPYEQFF.

The V and J genes are TRBV27 and TRBJ2-2; D may be TRBD2 (6 bases). The germline V gene encodes CDR1 MNHEY and CDR2 SMNVEV (reference sequence). The V end lost 0 bases, the J end lost 6 bases, and 11 bases lay between the germline ends. The CDR3 sequence is 15 residues long. CDR3 bases: TGTGCCAGCAGTTTATCTCGGGGGTTCGCCGGGGAGCTGTTTTTT. Amino acid sequence: CASSLSRGFAGELFF.

This chain uses TRBV9 with TRBJ1-2; the match to TRBD1 covers 7 bases. This CDR3 spans 14 amino acids. Germline V lookup: CDR1 SGDLS, CDR2 YYNGEE. Germline trimming cut 1 base from V and 9 bases from J; bases unmatched to any gene: 9. CDR3 sequence reads: CASSVRGQGVSYTF. DNA for the CDR3: TGTGCCAGCAGCGTAAGGGGGCAGGGGGTTAGCTACACCTTC.

V usage is TRBV5-4 and J usage is TRBJ2-2, with D perhaps matching TRBD2 (7 bases). The V end was cut by 0 bases, the J end by 6 bases, with 18 bases between. Germline V gene sequence: CDR1 SGHNT, CDR2 YYREEE (reference sequence). This CDR3 has 17 residues. CDR3 protein: CASSLGFGGRGSGELFF. The DNA of the CDR3 is TGTGCCAGCAGCTTGGGTTTCGGGGGGCGTGGGTCCGGGGAGCTGTTTTTT.

The chain combines TRBV5-5 with TRBJ1-6; 9 bases are shared with TRBD1. The CDR3 consists of 14 residues. CDR1 SGHKS and CDR2 YYEKEE come from the germline V gene (reference sequence). J was trimmed by 18 bases and V by 4 bases; bases with no gene match: 14. The CDR3 nucleotides are TGTGCCAGCAGCCTGGGACAGGGTGTACAACTTTCCCACTTT. It codes for CASSLGQGVQLSHF.

This chain connects TRBV9 to TRBJ1-1; 8 bases match TRBD1. J lost 4 bases, V lost 3 bases, and 2 bases had no gene match. The CDR3 sequence is 13 residues long. Germline V lookup: CDR1 SGDLS, CDR2 YYNGEE. CDR3 residues: CASSAGGVTEAFF. In DNA form, the CDR3 reads TGTGCCAGCAGCGCAGGGGGCGTCACTGAAGCTTTCTTT.

The rearrangement uses TRBV28 and TRBJ2-1, with 11 positions matching TRBD2. The CDR3 spans 15 residues. Germline trimming cut 6 bases from V and 7 bases from J; bases unmatched to any gene: 8. Germline assignment: CDR1 MDHEN and CDR2 SYDVKM. The CDR3 DNA reads TGTGCCAGCAGCATGACTAGCGGGATAGTAAATGAGCAGTTCTTC. It yields the protein CASSMTSGIVNEQFF.